The T cell receptor beta chain described here comes from a study of cytomegalovirus exposure and HLA in healthy donors. The PCR ran on 60 Vbeta and 13 Jbeta primers. Assay used: immunoSEQ multiplex PCR; TCRdb lists only in-frame clones, some missing. The table shows over 120,000 clones, with approximately 78% occurring only once. Nominally healthy donors provided the samples, though records likely missed some immune exposures. V was clipped by 6 bases and J by 5 bases, with 14 bases between them. In germline, CDR1 is MNHNY, CDR2 SVGAGI (reference sequence). CDR3 length: 14 amino acids. The sequence was obtained from a female donor in good health and CMV-seronegative. Input material: PBMCs. The V and J genes are TRBV6-6 and TRBJ2-1; D may be TRBD1 (5 bases). CDR3 sequence (DNA): TGTGCCAGCAGGGATCAGACAGCGAACAATGAGCAGTTCTTC. Protein sequence: CASRDQTANNEQFF.